These 31 T cell receptor beta chains came from one sample sequenced in a study of shared clonotypes between healthy human individuals. Method: immunoSEQ multiplex PCR; TCRdb's copy keeps in-frame clones and lacks some. The data contain roughly 110,000 clones, around 68% of them seen just once; the ten biggest clones take up roughly a quarter. The sample taken for sequencing was memory CD8+ T cells sorted from blood. Subset here: CD45RO+ cells pooled with CCR7-negative TemRA cells. These receptors all come from a woman in her 30s in good health.

The chain carries TRBV6-6 and TRBJ2-5; the match to TRBD1 covers 8 bases. V shed 7 bases, J shed 4 bases, and the junction held 14 bases outside the gene matches. Germline loops: CDR1 MNHNY, CDR2 SVGAGI (reference sequence). There are 16 residues in the CDR3. CDR3 nucleotides: TGTGCCAGCATGAGGTACGGACAGGGATCGAGAGAGACCCAGTACTTC. It specifies CASMRYGQGSRETQYF.

The chain's CDR3 is CASSYTPHEQFF. The CDR3 DNA reads as TGTGCCAGCAGTTACACCCCTCATGAGCAGTTCTTC. The V and J genes are TRBV6-6 and TRBJ2-1; D unclear. V was trimmed by 2 bases and J by 8 bases, leaving 7 bases between them. The CDR3 has 12 amino acids. Germline V gives CDR1 MNHNY, CDR2 SVGAGI (reference sequence).

The V and J genes are TRBV25-1 and TRBJ2-4; 12 bases are shared with TRBD2. Trimming took 4 bases from V and 3 from J; bases not matched to a gene: 4. Germline V gene data show CDR1 as MGHDK and CDR2 as SYGVNS. The CDR3 extends over 16 amino acids. The CDR3 DNA is TGTGCCAGCAGTGGCCGACTAGCGGGAGACAAAAACATTCAGTACTTC. The encoded protein is CASSGRLAGDKNIQYF.

This clone was seen ten or more times. The junction does not match germline at one end; this may be a read error. The CDR3 here is CASSPEGETPSLVF. CDR3 in DNA: TGTGCCAGCAGCCCTGAAGGGGAGACCCCGAGTTTGGTCTTC. The J gene is TRBJ2-1, the V gene TRBV6-1; the D gene could be TRBD1 or TRBD2 (5 bases each). Germline CDR1 and CDR2: MNHNS and SASEGT. CDR3 length: 14 residues.

The V call is TRBV10-3, the J call TRBJ2-1; TRBD2 aligns across 9 bases. CDR3 length: 19 residues. With 2 bases clipped from V and 8 bases from J, the junction kept 19 bases outside the gene matches. From germline, CDR1 is ENHRY and CDR2 SYGVKD. The DNA of the CDR3 is TGTGCCATCAGTGAGCCCCAACCCGGTTGGCGGGAGGGCGGGGATGAGCAGTTCTTC. Encoded protein: CAISEPQPGWREGGDEQFF.

The chain recombines TRBV6-5 with TRBJ2-7, with D maybe TRBD1 (5 bases). CDR1 is MNHEY and CDR2 is SVGAGI in the germline V gene. This CDR3 is built from 15 residues. Trimming pared 10 bases from V and 2 bases from J, leaving 21 bases between. The CDR3 region has the DNA TGTGCCACCTCTGGGGCGCCTAAACCAGCCTACGAGCAGTACTTC. Its protein is CATSGAPKPAYEQYF.

This clone turned up a few times. This chain connects TRBV16 to TRBJ2-3; D gene uncertain. The CDR3 length is 12 residues. CDR1 is KGHSY, CDR2 FQNENV, per germline. The ends were cut back, 8 bases at V and 1 base at J, with 7 bases in the middle. This CDR3 reads CASGRGTDTQYF. CDR3 DNA sequence: TGTGCCAGCGGACGGGGCACAGATACGCAGTATTTT.

V is TRBV19 and J is TRBJ2-1, with 12 bases matching TRBD2. V dropped 2 bases and J dropped 10; count of bases not matched to a gene: 6. Per germline, CDR1 LNHDA and CDR2 SQIVND (reference sequence). The CDR3 contains 15 residues. The CDR3 DNA sequence: TGTGCCAGTAGTATATTGGCTAGCGGGAGGGTAGAGCAGTTCTTC. It is translated as CASSILASGRVEQFF.

This clone was counted ten times or more. Other DNA sequences of this sample code for an identical CDR3. The chain recombines TRBV6-4 with TRBJ2-1; 11 bases fit TRBD2. With V trimmed by 2 bases and J by 6 bases, 0 bases remained unmatched. CDR1 MRHNA and CDR2 SNTAGT come from the germline V gene. The CDR3 covers 14 residues. CDR3 DNA sequence: TGTGCCAGCAGTGACGGGACTAGCGGCAATGAGCAGTTCTTC. This translates into CASSDGTSGNEQFF.

The genes are TRBV7-9 and TRBJ2-7; D is tentatively TRBD1 or TRBD2 (5 bases each). The V gene's germline CDR1 is SEHNR and CDR2 FQNEAQ (reference sequence). V dropped 5 bases and J dropped 9 bases, with 26 bases sitting between them. The CDR3 is 16 residues long. CDR3 sequence: CASSVGASLEARAQYF. The CDR3 nucleotides are TGTGCCAGCAGCGTTGGGGCTTCCCTCGAGGCGCGGGCGCAGTACTTC.

The V call is TRBV14, the J call TRBJ2-1; D is unresolved. The CDR3 totals 13 residues. Trimming left V 4 bases short and J 0 bases short, with 4 bases between. Per germline, CDR1 SGHDN and CDR2 FVKESK. Here the CDR3 reads CASSPSSYNEQFF. In nucleotides, the CDR3 is TGTGCCAGCAGCCCCAGCTCCTACAATGAGCAGTTCTTC. The full variable domain, completed using reference TRBV14 and TRBJ2-1, is EAGVTQFPSHSVIEKGQTVTLRCDPISGHDNLYWYRRVMGKEIKFLLHFVKESKQDESGMPNNRFLAERTGGTYSTLKVQPAELEDSGVYFCASSPSSYNEQFFGPGTRLTVL.

The table lists this clone with many counts. The chain recombines TRBV27 with TRBJ2-7; TRBD2 matches 10 bases. CDR3 size: 15 residues. Germline trimming cut 8 bases from V and 3 bases from J; bases unmatched to any gene: 10. The V gene's germline CDR1 is MNHEY and CDR2 SMNVEV (reference sequence). The CDR3 DNA sequence: TGTGCCAGCCAACTGACTAGCGGGCCAATCTACGAGCAGTACTTC. Translation gives CASQLTSGPIYEQYF.

The CDR3: CASSSTGGTEAFF. CDR3 DNA sequence: TGTGCCAGCAGCTCAACAGGGGGCACTGAAGCTTTCTTT. The chain carries TRBV5-6 and TRBJ1-1; 8 bases match TRBD1. CDR3 length equals 13 residues. The ends lost 3 bases at V and 4 bases at J; junction bases unmatched: 2. Germline values: CDR1 SGHDT, CDR2 YYEEEE. The full variable domain, in which reference TRBV5-6 and TRBJ1-1 provide the parts outside the CDR3, is DAGVTQSPTHLIKTRGQQVTLRCSPKSGHDTVSWYQQALGQGPQFIFQYYEEEERQRGNFPDRFSGHQFPNYSSELNVNALLLGDSALYLCASSSTGGTEAFFGQGTRLTVV.

V is TRBV5-1 and J is TRBJ2-7, with D possibly called TRBD1 or TRBD2 (5 bases each). CDR3 length: 16 residues. V dropped 2 bases and J dropped 3 bases, with 18 bases sitting between them. Germline lookup yields CDR1 SGHRS and CDR2 YFSETQ. The CDR3 DNA follows: TGCGCCAGCAGCTTTATACCCACCGGGGCGGGCTACGAGCAGTACTTC. Translated: CASSFIPTGAGYEQYF.

The chain carries TRBV30 and TRBJ1-5; D gene unclear. V dropped 8 bases and J dropped 4 bases, with 15 bases sitting between them. CDR1 is GTSNPN, CDR2 SVGIG, per germline (reference sequence). The CDR3 runs to 13 residues. The CDR3 protein is CASHSKENQPQHF. DNA for the CDR3: TGTGCCAGCCACAGCAAGGAAAATCAGCCCCAGCATTTT.

The chain has TRBV28 and TRBJ2-1; a possible D gene is TRBD1 (6 bases). CDR1 MDHEN and CDR2 SYDVKM come from the germline V gene. V lost 6 bases and J lost 2, with 14 bases in between. The CDR3 extends over 15 amino acids. In nucleotides, the CDR3 is TGTGCCAGCAGCCTCAGGGGTGAACCCTACAATGAGCAGTTCTTC. This codes for CASSLRGEPYNEQFF.

The chain joins TRBV29-1 to TRBJ2-1; no reliable D call. The V gene's germline CDR1 is SQVTM and CDR2 ANQGSEA. The CDR3 runs 13 residues. V was pared by 6 bases and J by 7 bases, with 16 bases between. The CDR3 protein is CSVGLAHKNEQFF. As DNA, the CDR3 is TGCAGCGTCGGGTTAGCCCATAAGAATGAGCAGTTCTTC.

V gene TRBV28 combines with J gene TRBJ1-3; D not certain. The CDR3 extends over 15 amino acids. Trimming removed 4 bases at V and 0 bases at J, with 10 bases between. Germline-derived CDR1 and CDR2 are MDHEN and SYDVKM. Here the CDR3 reads CASSSRPSSGNTIYF. CDR3 bases: TGTGCCAGCAGTTCACGGCCTAGCTCTGGAAACACCATATATTTT.

The rearrangement links TRBV6-1 to TRBJ2-7; 10 nucleotides align to TRBD2. The CDR3 is 15 residues long. Germline V gene lookup returns CDR1 MNHNS and CDR2 SASEGT. Germline trimming cut 3 bases from V and 1 base from J; bases unmatched to any gene: 3. CDR3 sequence: CASSELAGDSYEQYF. The CDR3 DNA is TGTGCCAGCAGTGAGCTAGCGGGAGATTCCTACGAGCAGTACTTC.

The chain uses TRBV5-6 and TRBJ2-5, with a weak D call TRBD2 (6 bases). Gene TRBJ2-7 matches the end of the DNA better, so the J call may be wrong. Germline V lookup: CDR1 SGHDT, CDR2 YYEEEE. This CDR3 is 13 amino acids long. The CDR3, as DNA: TGTGCCAGCAGCTTTTTAGCGGAGGACGAGCAGTACTTC. Translated, it gives CASSFLAEDEQYF.

The chain is built from TRBV28 and TRBJ2-3, with 8 bases matching TRBD1. Germline V CDR1 and CDR2: MDHEN, SYDVKM. The CDR3 is made up of 16 amino acids. The V segment lost 1 base and the J segment 0 bases; nucleotides outside the gene matches: 3. The CDR3 region is CASSLSWDRSTDTQYF. As DNA, the CDR3 is TGTGCCAGCAGTTTATCTTGGGACAGGAGCACAGATACGCAGTATTTT. Using reference TRBV28 and TRBJ2-3 for the parts outside the CDR3, the full variable domain is DVKVTQSSRYLVKRTGEKVFLECVQDMDHENMFWYRQDPGLGLRLIYFSYDVKMKEKGDIPEGYSVSREKKERFSLILESASTNQTSMYLCASSLSWDRSTDTQYFGPGTRLTVL.

V usage is TRBV5-4 and J usage is TRBJ2-5, with 7 bases aligning to TRBD2. Per germline, CDR1 SGHNT and CDR2 YYREEE (reference sequence). The CDR3 loop spans 15 amino acids. After removal of 0 bases from V and 5 bases from J, the junction contained 7 bases not matched to a gene. For the CDR3, the DNA is TGTGCCAGCAGCTTGGCGCGGGAGACGTATGAGACCCAGTACTTC. This encodes CASSLARETYETQYF.

V is TRBV2 and J is TRBJ2-7; maybe TRBD2 (5 bases). From germline, CDR1 is SNHLY and CDR2 FYNNEI. This CDR3 region has 15 residues. The V end lost 5 bases, the J end lost 7 bases, and 21 bases lay between the germline ends. The CDR3 DNA follows: TGTGCCAGCAGTATACGGGGATCAGGCTTAAGAGAGCAGTACTTC. Amino acids: CASSIRGSGLREQYF.

In its sample, this clone was seen once. This chain connects TRBV2 to TRBJ1-5; 8 positions agree with TRBD1. The length of the CDR3 is 17 residues. The trim removed 2 bases at V and 0 bases at J, leaving 6 bases unmatched. Germline assignment: CDR1 SNHLY and CDR2 FYNNEI. CDR3: CASSEQNRGDSNQPQHF. The CDR3 DNA sequence: TGTGCCAGCAGTGAACAGAACAGGGGGGATAGCAATCAGCCCCAGCATTTT.

The V call is TRBV30, the J call TRBJ1-2; unclear D gene. The germline V gene has CDR1 GTSNPN and CDR2 SVGIG (reference sequence). The CDR3 extends over 15 amino acids. Deletions cut 2 bases from V and 3 bases from J, with 16 bases between. The DNA for the CDR3 is TGTGCCTGGAGTCCCGTTAGCCCCGGGGACTATGGCTACACCTTC. Translation gives CAWSPVSPGDYGYTF.

For this clone: This CDR3 is also generated by other DNA sequences in the sample. V usage is TRBV28 and J usage is TRBJ2-5; 13 bases are a match to TRBD2. The CDR3 consists of 15 residues. With 3 bases clipped from V and 2 bases from J, the junction kept 0 bases outside the gene matches. From germline, CDR1 is MDHEN and CDR2 SYDVKM. DNA of the CDR3: TGTGCCAGCAGTTTGACTAGCGGGGGGCAAGAGACCCAGTACTTC. It encodes CASSLTSGGQETQYF.

The gene calls are TRBV6-4 and TRBJ2-6, with 12 positions matching TRBD2. The CDR3 contains 16 residues. Trimming cost V 3 bases and J 3 bases; bases outside gene matches: 0. Germline V gene lookup returns CDR1 MRHNA and CDR2 SNTAGT. The CDR3 DNA follows: TGTGCCAGCAGTGAGACTAGCGGGAGTGGGGCCAACGTCCTGACTTTC. Its translation: CASSETSGSGANVLTF.

This clone is classed as large. The chain links TRBV6-6 to TRBJ1-2; the D gene is possibly TRBD1 (6 bases). CDR3 length: 15 amino acids. CDR1 and CDR2 from the germline V gene are MNHNY and SVGAGI (reference sequence). V was shortened by 4 bases and J by 6 bases, with 18 bases between the two germline ends. CDR3 coding DNA: TGTGCCAGCAGTTCCCTAGGCGGGGGCGCCGATGGCTACACCTTC. It encodes CASSSLGGGADGYTF.

This clone turned up a few times. This chain connects TRBV6-6 to TRBJ1-5; 8 positions match TRBD1. J was trimmed by 7 bases and V by 4 bases; bases with no gene match: 6. CDR1 is MNHNY, CDR2 SVGAGI, per germline (reference sequence). CDR3 length equals 14 residues. Written as DNA, the CDR3 is TGTGCCAGCAGTTTCTGGGACAGGTCCCAGCCCCAGCATTTT. Protein: CASSFWDRSQPQHF.

This clone came up once. The chain couples TRBV27 to TRBJ2-1; D not resolved. CDR3 length: 13 residues. V lost 4 bases and J lost 8, with 12 bases in between. From germline, CDR1 is MNHEY and CDR2 SMNVEV (reference sequence). The CDR3 DNA reads TGTGCCAGCAGTTCCCAAAATGGGTATGAGCAGTTCTTC. Protein product: CASSSQNGYEQFF.

The rearrangement joins TRBV28 to TRBJ1-3; D gene ambiguous. Trimming shortened V by 3 bases and J by 4 bases, and 16 bases separated the two germline ends. Germline lookup yields CDR1 MDHEN and CDR2 SYDVKM. There are 16 residues in the CDR3. CDR3 loop: CASSLVPGTGGNTIYF. The CDR3, as DNA: TGTGCCAGCAGTTTGGTACCGGGAACCGGCGGAAACACCATATATTTT.